These 5 T cell receptor beta chains originate from one sample sequenced in a study of blood T cell repertoires in COVID-19. The method was immunoSEQ multiplex PCR; TCRdb's version includes in-frame clones alone and lacks a portion of them. The data hold fewer than 95,000 clones, with about 91% observed a single time. Sequencing was done on a sample of peripheral blood. The source is a man aged 55 to 70 with acute or convalescent COVID-19.

The rearrangement uses TRBV2 and TRBJ1-2, with TRBD1 identical over 9 bases. CDR3 size: 13 residues. The germline V gene encodes CDR1 SNHLY and CDR2 FYNNEI. The V gene end was trimmed by 9 bases and the J gene end by 1 base; junction bases not matched to a gene: 3. In nucleotides, the CDR3 is TGTGCCAGAACAGGGGGCGTTAACTATGGCTACACCTTC. It yields the protein CARTGGVNYGYTF.

The table lists this clone with a count of one. The chain couples TRBV27 to TRBJ1-4; possible D gene TRBD1, 5 bases. Trimming took off 0 bases at V and 7 bases at J, with 12 bases between the two ends. The CDR3 covers 15 residues. Germline CDR1 reads MNHEY; CDR2 reads SMNVEV (reference sequence). The CDR3 reads CASSLSWGGVEKLFF. In nucleotides, the CDR3 is TGTGCCAGCAGTTTATCCTGGGGGGGGGTTGAAAAACTGTTTTTT.

J is TRBJ2-3 and V is TRBV7-3, with TRBD2 matching over 7 bases. Trimming cost V 5 bases and J 2 bases; bases outside gene matches: 7. The CDR3 spans 15 residues. Germline CDR1 SGHTA, CDR2 FQGTGA. The DNA for the CDR3 is TGTGCCAGCAGCCAGTCGGGGGGATCCACAGATACGCAGTATTTT. Its protein is CASSQSGGSTDTQYF. The complete variable domain, with remaining parts taken from reference TRBV7-3 and TRBJ2-3, reads GAGVSQTPSNKVTEKGKYVELRCDPISGHTALYWYRQSLGQGPEFLIYFQGTGAADDSGLPNDRFFAVRPEGSVSTLKIQRTERGDSAVYLCASSQSGGSTDTQYFGPGTRLTVL.

The chain combines TRBV7-3 with TRBJ2-2; the match to TRBD2 covers 8 bases. The CDR3 loop spans 14 amino acids. Germline V gene data show CDR1 as SGHTA and CDR2 as FQGTGA. J gave up 3 bases and V 5 bases, and 2 bases lay outside the gene matches. The CDR3 sequence: CASSQRGYTGELFF. As DNA, the CDR3 is TGTGCCAGCAGCCAGCGGGGGTACACCGGGGAGCTGTTTTTT.

This clone came up a few times. The rearrangement joins TRBV5-6 to TRBJ1-2; D is ambiguous. The CDR3 runs 14 residues. Germline assignment: CDR1 SGHDT and CDR2 YYEEEE. V was trimmed by 7 bases and J by 7 bases, leaving 20 bases between them. Here the CDR3 reads CASATSVVWSGYTF. The CDR3 region has the DNA TGTGCCAGCGCCACGTCAGTCGTATGGAGTGGCTACACCTTC.